This entry lists 3 T cell receptor beta chains sequenced from one sample in a study of T cell changes during pregnancy in multiple sclerosis. Method: immunoSEQ multiplex PCR; TCRdb's copy keeps in-frame clones and lacks some. Of about 52,000 clones in the sample, just over 90% are singletons; the top ten hold approximately 0.35%. The specimen comprised CD4+ T cells from peripheral blood mononuclear cells, sampled before pregnancy. These receptors were taken from a female donor with multiple sclerosis, enrolled in a pregnancy study.

The chain is built from TRBV7-6 and TRBJ2-3, with TRBD1 matching 7 bases. The CDR3 extends over 15 amino acids. Germline V CDR1 and CDR2: SGHVS, FNYEAQ. Germline trimming cut 5 bases from V and 3 bases from J; bases unmatched to any gene: 8. Here the CDR3 reads CASSVRQGRTDTQYF. The CDR3 region has the DNA TGTGCCAGCAGCGTGAGACAGGGAAGAACAGATACGCAGTATTTT.

The count of this clone is one. This chain connects TRBV5-1 to TRBJ1-1; no clear D. The CDR3 consists of 14 residues. Germline V lookup: CDR1 SGHRS, CDR2 YFSETQ. Trimming shortened V by 3 bases and J by 0 bases, and 9 bases separated the two germline ends. The CDR3 DNA sequence: TGCGCCAGCAGCTCCGGGGATATGAACACTGAAGCTTTCTTT. It encodes CASSSGDMNTEAFF.

The rearrangement links TRBV7-2 to TRBJ2-6, with 13 bases identical to TRBD2. Germline V CDR1 and CDR2: SGHTA, FQGNSA. This CDR3 is built from 18 residues. Trimming took 5 bases from V and 1 from J; bases not matched to a gene: 5. The CDR3 region is CASSPGLAGRSGANVLTF. The CDR3 DNA reads TGTGCCAGCAGCCCGGGACTAGCGGGAAGATCTGGGGCCAACGTCCTGACTTTC.